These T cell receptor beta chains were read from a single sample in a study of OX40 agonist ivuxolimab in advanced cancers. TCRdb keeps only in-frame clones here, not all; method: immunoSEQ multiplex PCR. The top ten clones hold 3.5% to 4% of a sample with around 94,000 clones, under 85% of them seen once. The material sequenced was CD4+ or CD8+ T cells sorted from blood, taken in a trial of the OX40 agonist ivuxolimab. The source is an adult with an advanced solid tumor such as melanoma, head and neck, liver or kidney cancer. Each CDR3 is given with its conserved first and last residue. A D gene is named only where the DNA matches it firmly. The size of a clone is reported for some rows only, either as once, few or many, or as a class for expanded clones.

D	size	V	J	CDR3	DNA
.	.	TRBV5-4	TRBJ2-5	CASSDKGFGETQYF	TGTGCCAGCAGCGACAAAGGGTTTGGGGAGACCCAGTACTTC
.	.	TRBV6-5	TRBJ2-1	CASSYSEAQGQFF	TGTGCCAGCAGTTATTCGGAAGCTCAGGGGCAGTTCTTC
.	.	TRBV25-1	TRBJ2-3	CASSADTSTDTQYF	TGTGCCAGCAGTGCGGATACTAGCACAGATACGCAGTATTTT
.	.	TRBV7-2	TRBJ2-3	CASSAGSTGTDTQYF	TGTGCCAGCAGCGCGGGTAGCACGGGCACAGATACGCAGTATTTT
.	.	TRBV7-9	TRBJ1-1	CASSSGTENTEAFF	TGTGCCAGCAGCTCCGGGACGGAGAACACTGAAGCTTTCTTT
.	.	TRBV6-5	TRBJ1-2	CASRTGNYGYTF	TGTGCCTCTAGGACGGGAAACTATGGCTACACCTTC
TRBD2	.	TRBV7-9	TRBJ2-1	CASSPRSWSGSVYNEQFF	TGTGCCAGCAGCCCCCGTTCTTGGAGCGGGAGTGTCTACAATGAGCAGTTCTTC
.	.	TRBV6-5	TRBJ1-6	CASGRSYNSPLHF	TGTGCCAGCGGCAGGTCCTATAATTCACCCCTCCACTTT
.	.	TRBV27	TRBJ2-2	CASSTATRTGELFF	TGTGCCAGCAGTACGGCTACGAGGACCGGGGAGCTGTTTTTT
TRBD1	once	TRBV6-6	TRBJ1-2	CASLRQGADGGYTF	TGTGCCAGCTTGCGACAGGGGGCGGATGGTGGCTACACCTTC
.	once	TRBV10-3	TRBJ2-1	CAILSVLGNEQFF	TGTGCCATCTTGAGCGTGCTAGGCAATGAGCAGTTCTTC
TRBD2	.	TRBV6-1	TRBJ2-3	CASSEAREFDTQYF	TGTGCCAGCAGTGAAGCGCGGGAGTTCGATACGCAGTATTTT
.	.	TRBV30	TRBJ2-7	CAWSVLAYEQYF	TGTGCCTGGAGTGTACTTGCCTACGAGCAGTACTTC
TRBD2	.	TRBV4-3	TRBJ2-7	CASSQDWGGPSNEQYF	TGCGCCAGCAGCCAAGATTGGGGGGGACCAAGTAACGAGCAGTACTTC
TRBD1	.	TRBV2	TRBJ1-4	CASSPQGVDEKLFF	TGTGCCAGCAGTCCACAGGGGGTTGACGAAAAACTGTTTTTT
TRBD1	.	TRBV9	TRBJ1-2	CASSVALGQAYGYTF	TGTGCCAGCAGCGTAGCCCTCGGACAGGCCTATGGCTACACCTTC
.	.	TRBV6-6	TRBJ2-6	CASSYSSRAGANVLTF	TGTGCCAGCAGTTACTCCTCCAGGGCTGGGGCCAACGTCCTGACTTTC
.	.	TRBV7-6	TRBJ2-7	CASSLDAGAYEQYF	TGTGCCAGCAGCTTAGACGCGGGGGCATACGAGCAGTACTTC
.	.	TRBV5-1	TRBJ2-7	CASSRLIFHQGEQYF	TGCGCCAGCAGTCGCCTAATTTTCCATCAGGGCGAGCAGTACTTC
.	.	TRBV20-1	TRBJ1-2	CSARTQGYTF	TGCAGTGCTAGGACGCAGGGCTACACCTTC
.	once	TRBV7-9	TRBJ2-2	CASSSTGPRGKGGELFF	TGTGCCAGCAGCTCCACAGGGCCTAGGGGAAAAGGCGGGGAGCTGTTTTTT
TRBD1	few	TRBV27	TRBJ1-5	CASSTTNGQGVRGGNQPQHF	TGTGCCAGCAGTACAACAAACGGACAGGGGGTCAGGGGGGGCAATCAGCCCCAGCATTTT
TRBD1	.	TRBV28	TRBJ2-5	CASSLPRDRKYF	TGTGCCAGCAGTTTACCTCGGGACAGAAAGTACTTC
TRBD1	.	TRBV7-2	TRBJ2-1	CASSLRGREVSDGEQFF	TGTGCCAGCAGCTTAAGGGGGCGTGAGGTGTCTGATGGTGAGCAGTTCTTC
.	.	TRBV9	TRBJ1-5	CASSDGYSNQPQHF	TGTGCCAGCAGCGACGGGTATAGCAATCAGCCCCAGCATTTT
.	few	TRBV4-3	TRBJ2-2	CASSQEGDTGELFF	TGCGCCAGCAGCCAAGAGGGGGACACCGGGGAGCTGTTTTTT
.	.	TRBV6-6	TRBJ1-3	CASSYSTSGNTIYF	TGTGCCAGCAGTTACTCGACGTCTGGAAACACCATATATTTT
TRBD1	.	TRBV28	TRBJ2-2	CASRSDRGDAGELFF	TGTGCCAGCAGGTCGGACAGGGGCGACGCCGGGGAGCTGTTTTTT
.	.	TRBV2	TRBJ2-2	CASSIGGGAGELFF	TGTGCCAGCAGTATCGGAGGGGGGGCCGGGGAGCTGTTTTTT
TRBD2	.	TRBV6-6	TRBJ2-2	CASSLILAGDGELFF	TGTGCCAGCAGTTTAATACTAGCGGGAGACGGGGAGCTGTTTTTT
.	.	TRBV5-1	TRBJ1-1	CASTQATGDGTEAFF	TGCGCCAGCACCCAGGCGACAGGCGATGGAACTGAAGCTTTCTTT
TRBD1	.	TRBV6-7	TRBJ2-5	CASSYPRQGEETQYF	TGTGCCAGCAGTTACCCTCGACAGGGAGAAGAGACCCAGTACTTC
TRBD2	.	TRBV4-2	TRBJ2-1	CASSQQATGLAGDANEQFF	TGTGCCAGCAGCCAACAAGCCACGGGACTAGCGGGAGATGCGAATGAGCAGTTCTTC
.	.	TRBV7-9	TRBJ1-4	CASSFEGTNEKLFF	TGTGCCAGCAGCTTCGAGGGAACTAATGAAAAACTGTTTTTT
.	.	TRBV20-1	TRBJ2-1	CSASDGEQFF	TGCAGTGCTAGCGATGGTGAGCAGTTCTTC
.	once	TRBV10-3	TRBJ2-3	CAISETTGRDTQYF	TGTGCCATCAGTGAGACAACGGGGCGAGATACGCAGTATTTT
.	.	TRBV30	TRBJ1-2	CAWGVPGLYGYTF	TGTGCCTGGGGCGTACCGGGTTTATATGGCTACACCTTC
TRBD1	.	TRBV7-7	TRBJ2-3	CASSRGTAQDTQYF	TGTGCTAGCAGCCGAGGGACAGCACAAGATACGCAGTATTTT
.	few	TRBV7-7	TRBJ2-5	CASSQTDQETQYF	TGTGCTAGCAGCCAGACGGACCAAGAGACCCAGTACTTC
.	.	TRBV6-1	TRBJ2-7	CASRMTGDTSYEQYF	TGTGCCAGCAGAATGACAGGTGACACCTCCTACGAGCAGTACTTC
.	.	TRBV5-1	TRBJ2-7	CASSTWTDEGEQYF	TGCGCCAGCAGCACATGGACCGATGAAGGCGAGCAGTACTTC
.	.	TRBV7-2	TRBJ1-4	CASSLGPGMNEKLFF	TGTGCCAGCAGCTTAGGTCCAGGGATGAATGAAAAACTGTTTTTT
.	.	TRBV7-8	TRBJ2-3	CASSLGTMDTQYF	TGTGCCAGCAGCTTAGGGACAATGGATACGCAGTATTTT
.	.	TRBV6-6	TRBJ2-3	CASTLGPDTQYF	TGTGCCAGCACCCTGGGCCCAGATACGCAGTATTTT
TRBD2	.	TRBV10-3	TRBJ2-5	CAISGTGGGETQYF	TGTGCCATCAGTGGAACAGGCGGGGGAGAGACCCAGTACTTC
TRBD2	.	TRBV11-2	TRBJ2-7	CASSSGLAGTYEQYF	TGTGCCAGCAGCTCGGGACTAGCGGGGACCTACGAGCAGTACTTC
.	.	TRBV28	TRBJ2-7	CASSLLEAGGEQYF	TGTGCCAGCAGTTTATTGGAGGCTGGAGGCGAGCAGTACTTC
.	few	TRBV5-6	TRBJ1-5	CASSNGGNQPQHF	TGTGCCAGCAGCAACGGGGGCAATCAGCCCCAGCATTTT